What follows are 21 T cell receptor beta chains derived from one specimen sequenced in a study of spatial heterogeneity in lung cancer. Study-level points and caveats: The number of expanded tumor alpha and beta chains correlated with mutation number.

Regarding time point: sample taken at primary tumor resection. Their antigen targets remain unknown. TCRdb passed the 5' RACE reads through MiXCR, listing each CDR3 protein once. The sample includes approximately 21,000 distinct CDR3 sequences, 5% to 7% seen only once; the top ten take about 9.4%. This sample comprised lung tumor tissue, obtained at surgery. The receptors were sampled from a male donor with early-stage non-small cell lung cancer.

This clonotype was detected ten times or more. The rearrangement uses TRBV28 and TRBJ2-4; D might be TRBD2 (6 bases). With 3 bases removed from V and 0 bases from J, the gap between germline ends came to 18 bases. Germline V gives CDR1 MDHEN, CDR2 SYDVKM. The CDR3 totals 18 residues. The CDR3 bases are TGTGCCAGCAGTTTGAGGCCGGAGGGCCATCCAGCCAAAAACATTCAGTACTTC. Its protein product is CASSLRPEGHPAKNIQYF.

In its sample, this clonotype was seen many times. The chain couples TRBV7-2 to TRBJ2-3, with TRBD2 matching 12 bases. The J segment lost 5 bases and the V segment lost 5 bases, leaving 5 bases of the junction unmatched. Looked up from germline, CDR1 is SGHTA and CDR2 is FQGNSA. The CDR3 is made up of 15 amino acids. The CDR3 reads CASSLGLAGLDTQYF. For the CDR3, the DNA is TGTGCCAGCAGCCTGGGACTAGCGGGCCTAGATACGCAGTATTTT.

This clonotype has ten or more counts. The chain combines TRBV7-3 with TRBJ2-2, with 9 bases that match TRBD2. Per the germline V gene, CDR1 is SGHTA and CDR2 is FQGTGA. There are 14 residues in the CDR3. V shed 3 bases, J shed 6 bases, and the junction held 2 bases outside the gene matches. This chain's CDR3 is CASSFAGGAGELFF. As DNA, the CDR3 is TGTGCCAGCAGCTTTGCGGGAGGGGCCGGGGAGCTGTTTTTT.

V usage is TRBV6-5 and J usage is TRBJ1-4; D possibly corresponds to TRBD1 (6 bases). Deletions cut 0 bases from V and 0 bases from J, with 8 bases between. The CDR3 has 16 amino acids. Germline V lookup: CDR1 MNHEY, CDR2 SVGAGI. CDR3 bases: TGTGCCAGCAGTTACTCGAAGGGGGCAACTAATGAAAAACTGTTTTTT. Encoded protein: CASSYSKGATNEKLFF.

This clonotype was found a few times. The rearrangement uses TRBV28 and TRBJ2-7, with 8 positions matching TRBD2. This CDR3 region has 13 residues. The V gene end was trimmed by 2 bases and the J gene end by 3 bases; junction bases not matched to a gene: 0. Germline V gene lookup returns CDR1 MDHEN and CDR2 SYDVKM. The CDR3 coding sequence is TGTGCCAGCAGTTTAGCGGGAGGCTACGAGCAGTACTTC. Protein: CASSLAGGYEQYF.

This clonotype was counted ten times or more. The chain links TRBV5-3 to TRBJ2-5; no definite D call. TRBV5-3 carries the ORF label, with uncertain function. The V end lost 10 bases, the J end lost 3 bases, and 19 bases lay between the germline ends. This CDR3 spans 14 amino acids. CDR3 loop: CAGKQETKKETQYF. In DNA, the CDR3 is TGTGCCGGAAAGCAGGAAACCAAAAAAGAGACCCAGTACTTC.

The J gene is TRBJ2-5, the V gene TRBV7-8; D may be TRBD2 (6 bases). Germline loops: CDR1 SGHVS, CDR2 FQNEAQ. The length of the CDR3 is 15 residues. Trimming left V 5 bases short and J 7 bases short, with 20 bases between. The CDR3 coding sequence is TGTGCCAGCAGCCGCCAGGGCGGCAGGGAGGTGACCCAGTACTTC. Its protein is CASSRQGGREVTQYF.

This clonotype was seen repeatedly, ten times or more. CDR3 in amino acids: CASSLGFGAPGSPLHF. The CDR3 DNA reads TGTGCCAGCAGCTTAGGCTTCGGGGCTCCTGGGTCACCCCTCCACTTT. V gene TRBV7-2 combines with J gene TRBJ1-6; possibly TRBD1 for D (5 bases). V was clipped by 1 base and J by 10 bases, with 17 bases between them. Germline values: CDR1 SGHTA, CDR2 FQGNSA. The CDR3 length is 16 residues.

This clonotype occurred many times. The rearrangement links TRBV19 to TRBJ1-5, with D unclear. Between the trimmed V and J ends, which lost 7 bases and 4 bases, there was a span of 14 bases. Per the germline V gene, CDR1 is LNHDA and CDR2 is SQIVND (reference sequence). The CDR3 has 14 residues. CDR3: CASTPQRLNQPQHF. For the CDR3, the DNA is TGTGCCAGTACCCCCCAAAGGTTGAATCAGCCCCAGCATTTT.

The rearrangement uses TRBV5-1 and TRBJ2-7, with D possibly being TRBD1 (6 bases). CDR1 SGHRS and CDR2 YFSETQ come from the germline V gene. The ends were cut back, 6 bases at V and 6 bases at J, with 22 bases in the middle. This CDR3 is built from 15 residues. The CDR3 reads CASKLENRAFCEQYF. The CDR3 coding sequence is TGCGCCAGCAAACTAGAGAACAGGGCTTTCTGCGAGCAGTACTTC.

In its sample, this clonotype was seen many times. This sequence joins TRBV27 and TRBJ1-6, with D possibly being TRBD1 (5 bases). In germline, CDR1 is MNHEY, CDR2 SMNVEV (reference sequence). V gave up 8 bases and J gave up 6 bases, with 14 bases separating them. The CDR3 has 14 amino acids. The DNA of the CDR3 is TGTGCCAGCGCCCCCTGGAGGGGTAATTCACCCCTCCACTTT. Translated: CASAPWRGNSPLHF.

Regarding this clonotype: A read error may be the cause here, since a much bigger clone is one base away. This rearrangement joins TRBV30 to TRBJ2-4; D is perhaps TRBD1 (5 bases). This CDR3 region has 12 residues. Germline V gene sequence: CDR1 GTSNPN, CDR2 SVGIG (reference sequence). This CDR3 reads CARSVLGEIQYF. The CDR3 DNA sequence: TGTGCCCGGAGTGTTTTAGGGGAAATTCAGTACTTC.

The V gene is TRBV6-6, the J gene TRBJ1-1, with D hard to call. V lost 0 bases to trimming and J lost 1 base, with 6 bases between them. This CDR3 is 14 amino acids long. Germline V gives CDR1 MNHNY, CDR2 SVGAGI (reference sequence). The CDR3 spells CASSYSDWNTEAFF. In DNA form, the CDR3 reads TGTGCCAGCAGTTACTCAGACTGGAACACTGAAGCTTTCTTT.

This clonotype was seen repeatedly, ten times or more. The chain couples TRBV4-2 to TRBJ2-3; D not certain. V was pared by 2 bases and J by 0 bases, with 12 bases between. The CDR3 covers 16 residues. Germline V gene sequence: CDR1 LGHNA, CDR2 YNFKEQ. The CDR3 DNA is TGTGCCAGCAGCCAAATACGCGAGACTAGCACAGATACGCAGTATTTT. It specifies CASSQIRETSTDTQYF.

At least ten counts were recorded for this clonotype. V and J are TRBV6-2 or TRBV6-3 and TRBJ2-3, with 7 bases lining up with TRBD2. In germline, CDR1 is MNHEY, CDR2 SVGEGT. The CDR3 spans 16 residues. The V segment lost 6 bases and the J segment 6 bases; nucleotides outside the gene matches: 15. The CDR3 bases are TGTGCCAGCAGCTATTCTCTAGCGGTCCCGGTTGATACGCAGTATTTT. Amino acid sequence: CASSYSLAVPVDTQYF.

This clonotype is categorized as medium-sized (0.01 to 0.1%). The CDR3: CASRIRQGRIDEQFF. CDR3 nucleotide sequence: TGTGCCAGCCGAATTAGACAGGGACGGATCGATGAGCAGTTCTTC. The rearrangement links TRBV28 to TRBJ2-1, with 7 bases aligning to TRBD1. The V gene's germline CDR1 is MDHEN and CDR2 SYDVKM. This CDR3 has 15 residues. V shed 8 bases and J 8 bases; nucleotides not matched to a gene: 15. The full variable domain, with the rest looked up from reference TRBV28 and TRBJ2-1, is DVKVTQSSRYLVKRTGEKVFLECVQDMDHENMFWYRQDPGLGLRLIYFSYDVKMKEKGDIPEGYSVSREKKERFSLILESASTNQTSMYLCASRIRQGRIDEQFFGPGTRLTVL.

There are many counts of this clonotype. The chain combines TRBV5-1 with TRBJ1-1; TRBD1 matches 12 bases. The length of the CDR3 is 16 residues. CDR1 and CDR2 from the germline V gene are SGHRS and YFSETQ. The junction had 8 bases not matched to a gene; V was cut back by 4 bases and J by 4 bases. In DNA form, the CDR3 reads TGCGCCAGCAGCCCCCGGGACAGGGGGCGAGGCACTGAAGCTTTCTTT. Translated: CASSPRDRGRGTEAFF.

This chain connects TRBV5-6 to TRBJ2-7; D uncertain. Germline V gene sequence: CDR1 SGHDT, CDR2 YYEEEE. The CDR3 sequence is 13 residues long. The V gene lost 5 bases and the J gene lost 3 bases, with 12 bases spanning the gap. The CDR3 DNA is TGTGCCAGCAGGCGGCAGGACCACTACGAGCAGTACTTC. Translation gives CASRRQDHYEQYF.

The CDR3: CASLGGLAKNIQYF. The CDR3 bases are TGTGCCAGCCTAGGGGGTCTTGCCAAAAACATTCAGTACTTC. The chain recombines TRBV2 with TRBJ2-4; D may be TRBD1 (6 bases). From germline, CDR1 is SNHLY and CDR2 FYNNEI. Trimming shortened V by 8 bases and J by 1 base, and 12 bases separated the two germline ends. The CDR3 runs 14 residues. Together with reference TRBV2 and TRBJ2-4, the CDR3 gives the full variable domain: EPEVTQTPSHQVTQMGQEVILRCVPISNHLYFYWYRQILGQKVEFLVSFYNNEISEKSEIFDDQFSVERPDGSNFTLKIRSTKLEDSAMYFCASLGGLAKNIQYFGAGTRLSVL.

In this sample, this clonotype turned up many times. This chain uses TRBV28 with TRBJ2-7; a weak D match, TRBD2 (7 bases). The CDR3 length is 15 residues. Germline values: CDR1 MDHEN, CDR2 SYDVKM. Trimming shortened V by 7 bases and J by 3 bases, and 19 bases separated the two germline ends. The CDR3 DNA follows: TGTGCCAGCACCCTCGTAGGGGGGGGCGGCTACGAGCAGTACTTC. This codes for CASTLVGGGGYEQYF.

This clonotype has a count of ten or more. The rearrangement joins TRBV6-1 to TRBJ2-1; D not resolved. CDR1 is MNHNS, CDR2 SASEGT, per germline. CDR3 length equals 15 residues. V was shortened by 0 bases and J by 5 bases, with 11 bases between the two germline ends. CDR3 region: CASSEARIRNNEQFF. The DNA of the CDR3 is TGTGCCAGCAGTGAAGCGCGGATCCGTAACAATGAGCAGTTCTTC.